A selection of T cell receptor beta chains follows, all from one sample in a study of T cell changes during pregnancy in multiple sclerosis. Assay: immunoSEQ multiplex PCR; the TCRdb copy retains only in-frame clones and omits some. The sample yields some 29,000 clones, roughly 87% seen once. The starting material was CD8+ T cells from peripheral blood mononuclear cells, obtained before pregnancy. The receptors stem from a female donor with multiple sclerosis, enrolled in a pregnancy study. Each CDR3 is given with its conserved first and last residue. D genes are given only for firm matches. Size values are once, few and many counts, or a class for expanded clones, and some rows have none.

NA NA TRBJ1-3 TRBV6-1 TGTGCCAGCACGGAGGATGAAGGCTCTGGAAACACCATATATTTT CASTEDEGSGNTIYF
NA TRBD2 TRBJ2-5 TRBV15 TGTGCCACCAGCCCTGTAATGGGACTAGCGGGGGCCCAAGAGACCCAGTACTTC CATSPVMGLAGAQETQYF
NA TRBD1 TRBJ1-2 TRBV28 TGTGCCAGCAGCCTCGACCTCGGGACAGGATCTAACTATGGCTACACCTTC CASSLDLGTGSNYGYTF
NA TRBD2 TRBJ2-1 TRBV27 TGTGCCAGCAGTGCCTCTAGCGGGAGTATCCATGAGCAGTTCTTC CASSASSGSIHEQFF
NA NA TRBJ1-5 TRBV6-5 TGTGCCAGCAGTATCAGGTCGCATAGCAATCAGCCCCAGCATTTT CASSIRSHSNQPQHF
NA TRBD2 TRBJ2-1 TRBV19 TGTGCCAGTAGTATAGCGGGAGGGCCATACAATGAGCAGTTCTTC CASSIAGGPYNEQFF
NA TRBD1 TRBJ2-7 TRBV15 TGTGCCACCAGCAGAGGGACAGGGAACCCCAGCTACGAGCAGTACTTC CATSRGTGNPSYEQYF
NA NA TRBJ2-7 TRBV7-9 TGTGCCAGCAGCTTAGACAGGGTCGTAGGCGAGCAGTACTTC CASSLDRVVGEQYF
medium-sized TRBD1 TRBJ2-2 TRBV6-4 TGTGCCAGCAAACAGGGGTCTGACACCGGGGAGCTGTTTTTT CASKQGSDTGELFF
once NA TRBJ1-5 TRBV30 TGTGCCTGGAGTGTAAAGGGGACACCCACTTCGCCCCAGCATTTT CAWSVKGTPTSPQHF